The rows below give T cell receptor beta chains drawn from one sample of a study of control samples from healthy donors and cancer patients. Sequencing used immunoSEQ multiplex PCR; TCRdb keeps in-frame clones, though not all of them. The sample has some 190,000 clones, approximately 91% seen once. Source material: blood. Receptor source: a man aged 30 to 45 in good health. CDR3s include the opening cysteine and the closing phenylalanine or tryptophan.

V: TRBV2; J: TRBJ2-7; CDR3: CASIRGQGAFEQYF
V: TRBV7-2; J: TRBJ1-5; CDR3: CASSPLTREPQHF
V: TRBV10-3; J: TRBJ2-7; CDR3: CAISGQVGQGYEQYF
V: TRBV7-2; J: TRBJ2-5; CDR3: CASSLVGGGTETQYF
V: TRBV6-4; J: TRBJ2-5; CDR3: CASSRLAGAQETQYF
V: TRBV30; J: TRBJ1-2; CDR3: CAWSPGSGGVLRGYTF
V: TRBV6-4; J: TRBJ2-7; CDR3: CASRGDYGEQYF
V: TRBV6-6; J: TRBJ1-5; CDR3: CATLLDGYSNQPQHF
V: TRBV19; J: TRBJ1-1; CDR3: CASSIGRAAFF
V: TRBV24-1; J: TRBJ2-2; CDR3: CATSEGRGRLNTGELFF
V: TRBV7-9; J: TRBJ1-4; CDR3: CASSLEGEKLFF
V: TRBV7-2; J: TRBJ1-3; CDR3: CASSFGPGSGNTIYF
V: TRBV2; J: TRBJ1-1; CDR3: CASSVRAPGTEAFF
V: TRBV21-1; J: TRBJ2-7; CDR3: CASSKSGQGFSYEQYF
V: TRBV4-2; J: TRBJ2-7; CDR3: CASSLTSGGLYEQYF
V: TRBV15; J: TRBJ2-3; CDR3: CATSRGQTDTQYF
V: TRBV7-6; J: TRBJ2-7; CDR3: CASSLAAVGYEQYF
V: TRBV24-1; J: TRBJ1-1; CDR3: CATSYRGATEAFF
V: TRBV6-6; J: TRBJ2-1; CDR3: CASSRNSGGRTYNEQFF
V: TRBV7-9; J: TRBJ2-3; CDR3: CASSLRGLAGGRSTDTQYF
V: TRBV10-2; J: TRBJ2-7; CDR3: CASMAASEYEQYF
V: TRBV2; J: TRBJ1-1; CDR3: CASTTYSGTGNTEAFF
V: TRBV5-1; J: TRBJ1-2; CDR3: CASSLGRDGDGYGYTF
V: TRBV7-9; J: TRBJ1-1; CDR3: CASSLAWGDTEAFF
V: TRBV12-2; J: TRBJ2-1; CDR3: CASRLVGALAGGPYGEQFF
V: TRBV19; J: TRBJ1-2; CDR3: CASNPTGTNYGYTF
V: TRBV10-2; J: TRBJ1-4; CDR3: CASSGTGGGRTNEKLFF
V: TRBV27; J: TRBJ2-7; CDR3: CASSLSDGSYEQYF
V: TRBV13; J: TRBJ2-1; CDR3: CASSSGTVLNEQFF
V: TRBV12-3/TRBV12-4; J: TRBJ2-2; CDR3: CASSLGVRELFF
V: TRBV5-1; J: TRBJ1-3; CDR3: CASSLVSRGQAGNTIYF
V: TRBV5-4; J: TRBJ2-3; CDR3: CASSLQGTDTQYF
V: TRBV24-1; J: TRBJ1-2; CDR3: CATSDRNPGSYGYTF
V: TRBV7-9; J: TRBJ1-2; CDR3: CASSLDRRGYYGYTF
V: TRBV21-1; J: TRBJ1-2; CDR3: CASSKISGVNYGYTF
V: TRBV7-2; J: TRBJ2-7; CDR3: CASSPVSGGGSYEQYF
V: TRBV7-2; J: TRBJ2-3; CDR3: CASSPAVRSDTQYF
V: TRBV12-3/TRBV12-4; J: TRBJ2-7; CDR3: CASARARYEQYF
V: TRBV10-1; J: TRBJ2-3; CDR3: CASSPTSGVGDTQYF
V: TRBV4-1; J: TRBJ1-1; CDR3: CASSQVRDRGTEAFF
V: TRBV6-2/TRBV6-3; J: TRBJ2-1; CDR3: CASSYEWPPFNEQFF
V: TRBV19; J: TRBJ1-1; CDR3: CASGLGRHTEAFF
V: TRBV7-8; J: TRBJ1-6; CDR3: CASSLKTGTIYSPLHF
V: TRBV3-1/TRBV3-2; J: TRBJ2-1; CDR3: CASSQGTGSRGQFF
V: TRBV7-2; J: TRBJ1-2; CDR3: CASSSGTGVNYGYTF
V: TRBV12-3/TRBV12-4; J: TRBJ1-1; CDR3: CASTLQLTEAFF
V: TRBV15; J: TRBJ1-4; CDR3: CATSRDWAGANEKLFF
V: TRBV6-5; J: TRBJ1-6; CDR3: CASSYSRETYNSPLHF
V: TRBV6-5; J: TRBJ1-5; CDR3: CASSYSGSSNQPQHF
V: TRBV5-4; J: TRBJ2-5; CDR3: CASMAGGPLRETQYF